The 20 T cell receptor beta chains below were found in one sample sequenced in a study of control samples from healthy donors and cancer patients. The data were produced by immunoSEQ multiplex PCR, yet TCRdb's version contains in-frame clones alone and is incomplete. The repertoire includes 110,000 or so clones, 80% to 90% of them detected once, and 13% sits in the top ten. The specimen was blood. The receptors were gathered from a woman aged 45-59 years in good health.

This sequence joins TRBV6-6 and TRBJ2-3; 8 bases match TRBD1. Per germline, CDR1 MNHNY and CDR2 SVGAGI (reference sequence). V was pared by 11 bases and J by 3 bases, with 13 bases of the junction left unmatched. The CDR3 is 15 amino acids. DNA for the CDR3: TGTGCCGCAGGCCTGGGACAGGCGGGGACAGATACGCAGTATTTT. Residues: CAAGLGQAGTDTQYF.

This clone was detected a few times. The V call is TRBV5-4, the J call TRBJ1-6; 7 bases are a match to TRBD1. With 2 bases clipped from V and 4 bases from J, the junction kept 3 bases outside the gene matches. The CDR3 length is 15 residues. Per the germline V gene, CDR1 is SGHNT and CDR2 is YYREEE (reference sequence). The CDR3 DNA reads TGTGCCAGCAGCTTACAGGGGTATTATAATTCACCCCTCCACTTT. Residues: CASSLQGYYNSPLHF.

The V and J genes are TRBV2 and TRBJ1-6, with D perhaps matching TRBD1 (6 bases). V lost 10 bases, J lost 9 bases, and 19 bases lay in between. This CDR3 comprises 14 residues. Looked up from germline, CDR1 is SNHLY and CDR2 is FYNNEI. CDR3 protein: CATSTGTRISPLHF. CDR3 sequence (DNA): TGTGCCACCTCAACCGGGACAAGAATTTCACCCCTCCACTTT.

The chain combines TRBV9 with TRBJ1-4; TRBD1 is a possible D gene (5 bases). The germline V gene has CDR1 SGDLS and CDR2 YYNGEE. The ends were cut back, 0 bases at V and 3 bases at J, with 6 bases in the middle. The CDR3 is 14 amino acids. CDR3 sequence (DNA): TGTGCCAGCAGCGTAGAGGGACCTAATGAAAAACTGTTTTTT. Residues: CASSVEGPNEKLFF.

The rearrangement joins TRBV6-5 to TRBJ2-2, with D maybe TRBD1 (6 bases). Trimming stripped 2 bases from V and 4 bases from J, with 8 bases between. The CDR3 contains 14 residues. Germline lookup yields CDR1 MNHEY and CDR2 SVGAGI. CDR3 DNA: TGTGCCAGCAGTTACGCGACAGGCACCGGGGAGCTGTTTTTT. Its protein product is CASSYATGTGELFF.

The CDR3 sequence is CASSKLPPPSSYEQYF. The CDR3 DNA is TGTGCCAGCAGCAAACTTCCCCCGCCGAGCTCCTACGAGCAGTACTTC. This chain joins TRBV21-1 and TRBJ2-7; TRBD2 is taken as the D call from the table, unchecked against the DNA. TRBV21-1 is deemed a pseudogene. The CDR3 runs 16 residues.

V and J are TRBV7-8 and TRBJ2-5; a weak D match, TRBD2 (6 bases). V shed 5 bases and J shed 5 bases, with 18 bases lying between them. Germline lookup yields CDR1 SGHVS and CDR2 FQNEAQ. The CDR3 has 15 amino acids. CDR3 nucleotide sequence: TGTGCCAGCAGCGAACAAAGGGGAGGAAGGGAGACCCAGTACTTC. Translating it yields CASSEQRGGRETQYF.

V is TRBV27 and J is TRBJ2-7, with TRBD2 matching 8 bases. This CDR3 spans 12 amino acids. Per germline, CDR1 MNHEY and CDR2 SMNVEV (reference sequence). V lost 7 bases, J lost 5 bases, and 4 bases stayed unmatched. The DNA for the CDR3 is TGTGCCAGCATGGGACTAGACGACGAGCAGTACTTC. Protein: CASMGLDDEQYF.

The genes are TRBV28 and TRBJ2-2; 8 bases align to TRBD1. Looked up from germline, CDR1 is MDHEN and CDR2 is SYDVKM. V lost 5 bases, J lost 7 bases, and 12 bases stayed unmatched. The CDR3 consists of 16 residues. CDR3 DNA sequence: TGTGCCAGCAGTCTAACCGGGACAGGAGGGGTCGGGGAGCTGTTTTTT. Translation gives CASSLTGTGGVGELFF.

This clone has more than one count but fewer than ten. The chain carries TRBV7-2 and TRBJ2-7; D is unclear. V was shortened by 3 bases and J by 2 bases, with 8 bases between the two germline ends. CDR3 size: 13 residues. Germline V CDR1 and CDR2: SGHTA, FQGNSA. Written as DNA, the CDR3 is TGTGCCAGCAGCTTTGACCGGACCTACGAGCAGTACTTC. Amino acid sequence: CASSFDRTYEQYF.

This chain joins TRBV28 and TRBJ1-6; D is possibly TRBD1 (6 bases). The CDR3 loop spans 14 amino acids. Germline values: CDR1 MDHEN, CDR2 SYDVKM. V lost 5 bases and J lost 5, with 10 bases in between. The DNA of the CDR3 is TGTGCCAGCAGTGGGACACAGAATAATTCACCCCTCCACTTT. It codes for CASSGTQNNSPLHF.

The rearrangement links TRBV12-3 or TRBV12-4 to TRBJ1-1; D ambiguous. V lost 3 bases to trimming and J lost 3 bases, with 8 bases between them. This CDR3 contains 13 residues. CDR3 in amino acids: CASSFNSDTEAFF. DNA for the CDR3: TGTGCCAGCAGTTTCAACAGCGACACTGAAGCTTTCTTT.

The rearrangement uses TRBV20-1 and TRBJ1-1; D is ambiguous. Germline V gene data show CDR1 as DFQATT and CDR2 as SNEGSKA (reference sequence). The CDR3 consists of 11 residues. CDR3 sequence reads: CAEGAHTEAFF. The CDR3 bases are TGCGCCGAGGGAGCCCACACTGAAGCTTTCTTT.

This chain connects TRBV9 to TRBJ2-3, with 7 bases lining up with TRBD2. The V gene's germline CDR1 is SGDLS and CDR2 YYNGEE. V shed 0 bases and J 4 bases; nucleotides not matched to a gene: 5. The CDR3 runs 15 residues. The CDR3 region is CASSVGWGGADTQYF. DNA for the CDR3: TGTGCCAGCAGCGTAGGTTGGGGGGGGGCAGATACGCAGTATTTT. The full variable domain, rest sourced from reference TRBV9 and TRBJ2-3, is DSGVTQTPKHLITATGQRVTLRCSPRSGDLSVYWYQQSLDQGLQFLIQYYNGEERAKGNILERFSAQQFPDLHSELNLSSLELGDSALYFCASSVGWGGADTQYFGPGTRLTVL.

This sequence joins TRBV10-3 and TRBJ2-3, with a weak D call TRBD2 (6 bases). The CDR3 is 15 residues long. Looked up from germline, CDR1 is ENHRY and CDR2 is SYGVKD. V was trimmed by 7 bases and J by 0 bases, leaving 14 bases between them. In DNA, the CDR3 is TGTGCCATCAACCGGAGCGGGCCAAGCACAGATACGCAGTATTTT. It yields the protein CAINRSGPSTDTQYF.

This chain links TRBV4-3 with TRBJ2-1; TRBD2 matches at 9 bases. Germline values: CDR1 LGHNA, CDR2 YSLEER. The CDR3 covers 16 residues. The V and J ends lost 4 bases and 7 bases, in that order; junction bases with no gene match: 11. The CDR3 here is CASSPDPSGDSNEQFF. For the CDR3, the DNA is TGCGCCAGCAGCCCGGACCCTAGCGGGGATTCTAATGAGCAGTTCTTC.

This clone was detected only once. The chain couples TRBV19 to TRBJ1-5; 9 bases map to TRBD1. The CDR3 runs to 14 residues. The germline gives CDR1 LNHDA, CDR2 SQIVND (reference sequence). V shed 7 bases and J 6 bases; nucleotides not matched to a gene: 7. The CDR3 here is CASMGDRGFQPQHF. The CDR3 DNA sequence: TGTGCCAGTATGGGTGACAGGGGGTTTCAGCCCCAGCATTTT.

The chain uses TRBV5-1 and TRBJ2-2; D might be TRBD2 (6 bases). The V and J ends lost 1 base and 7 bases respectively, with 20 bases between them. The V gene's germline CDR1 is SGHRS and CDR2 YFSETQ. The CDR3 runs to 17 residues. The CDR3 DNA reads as TGCGCCAGCAGCTTGAGTCTGGGGGGAAGTCAACGCGGGGAGCTGTTTTTT. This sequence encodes CASSLSLGGSQRGELFF.

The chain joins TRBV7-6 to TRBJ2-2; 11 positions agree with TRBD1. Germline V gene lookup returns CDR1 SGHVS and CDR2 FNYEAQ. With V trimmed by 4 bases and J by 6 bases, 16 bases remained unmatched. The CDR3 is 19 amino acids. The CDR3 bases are TGTGCCAGCAGCTCCAGACATCCGGGACAGGGGGAGCGGGCCGGGGAGCTGTTTTTT. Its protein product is CASSSRHPGQGERAGELFF.

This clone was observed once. CDR3 in amino acids: CASSQDRKAAQASYNEQFF. The CDR3 DNA sequence: TGCGCCAGCAGCCAAGATCGTAAGGCGGCGCAAGCCTCCTACAATGAGCAGTTCTTC. This chain joins TRBV4-3 and TRBJ2-1, with D hard to call. Germline values: CDR1 LGHNA, CDR2 YSLEER. This CDR3 region has 19 residues. The V end lost 0 bases, the J end lost 0 bases, and 18 bases lay between the germline ends.